This T cell receptor (beta chain) was identified in a study of blood T cell repertoires in COVID-19. TCRdb's table, derived via immunoSEQ multiplex PCR, lists solely in-frame clones and lacks some. The top ten hold about 8.4% of the sample, which has around 310,000 clones, around 92% seen once. Germline V gene sequence: CDR1 SGHRS, CDR2 YFSETQ. The CDR3 runs 12 residues. Trimming cost V 4 bases and J 5 bases, with 10 bases left between them. V is TRBV5-1 and J is TRBJ2-7; possible D gene TRBD2, 5 bases. The specimen sequenced was PBMCs or T cells enriched from blood (not recorded which). The receptor's source is a woman aged 30 to 39 who had recovered from COVID-19. CDR3 sequence reads: CASSPPGDEQYF. The CDR3 nucleotides are TGCGCCAGCAGCCCTCCCGGGGACGAGCAGTACTTC.